This T cell receptor gamma chain comes out of a study of Vδ1+ human thymocytes. Whole-study results and caveats: Thymic TRG and TRD repertoires appeared highly polyclonal, with Gaussian CDR3 length distributions.

Extracted RNA was reverse transcribed into cDNA. The CDR3 regions were amplified by multiplex PCR from V-gene primers to a constant-region primer. TCRdb reran clone calling via CATT on the multiplex PCR reads. The table records around 12,000 gamma-chain clones, more than 35% of them present only once. In regard to this clone: Antigen: not known.

CDR3 size: 14 residues. Trimming at V came to 0 bases and at J to 8 bases, leaving 6 bases not matched to a gene. CDR1 is VINAFY, CDR2 YDVSNSKD, per germline. The rearrangement links TRGV5 to TRGJP2. The J gene is absent in TCRdb and was assigned here via DNA matching to germline. The sequence derives from a boy younger than two who had congenital heart surgery. The sequencing sample was made of Vdelta1+ gamma-delta thymocytes from the thymus. Subset described: FACS-sorted CD3+ TCRalphabeta- TCRVdelta1+ TCRVdelta2- thymocytes. This chain's CDR3 is CATWDRPGDWIKTF. The CDR3 DNA sequence: TGTGCCACCTGGGACAGGCCTGGGGATTGGATCAAGACGTTT.